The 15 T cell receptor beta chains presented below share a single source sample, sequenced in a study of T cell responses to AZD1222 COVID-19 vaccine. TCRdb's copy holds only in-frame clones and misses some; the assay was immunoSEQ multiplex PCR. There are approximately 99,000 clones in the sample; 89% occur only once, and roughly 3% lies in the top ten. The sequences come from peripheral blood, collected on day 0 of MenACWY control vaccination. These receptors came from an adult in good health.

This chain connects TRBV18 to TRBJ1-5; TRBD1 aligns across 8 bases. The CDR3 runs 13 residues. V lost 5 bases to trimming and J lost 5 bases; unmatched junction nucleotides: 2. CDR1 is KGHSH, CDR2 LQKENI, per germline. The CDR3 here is CASSEQGDQPQHF. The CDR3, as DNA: TGTGCCAGCTCAGAACAGGGGGATCAGCCCCAGCATTTT. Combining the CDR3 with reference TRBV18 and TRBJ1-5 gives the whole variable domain NAGVMQNPRHLVRRRGQEARLRCSPMKGHSHVYWYRQLPEEGLKFMVYLQKENIIDESGMPKERFSAEFPKEGPSILRIQQVVRGDSAAYFCASSEQGDQPQHFGDGTRLSIL.

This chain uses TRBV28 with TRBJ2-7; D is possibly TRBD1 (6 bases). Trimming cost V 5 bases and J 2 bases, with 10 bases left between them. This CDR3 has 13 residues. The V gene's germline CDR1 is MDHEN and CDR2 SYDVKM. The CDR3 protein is CASSRTGTYEQYF. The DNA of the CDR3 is TGTGCCAGCAGTCGAACAGGGACCTACGAGCAGTACTTC. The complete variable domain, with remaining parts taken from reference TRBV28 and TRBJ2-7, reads DVKVTQSSRYLVKRTGEKVFLECVQDMDHENMFWYRQDPGLGLRLIYFSYDVKMKEKGDIPEGYSVSREKKERFSLILESASTNQTSMYLCASSRTGTYEQYFGPGTRLTVT.

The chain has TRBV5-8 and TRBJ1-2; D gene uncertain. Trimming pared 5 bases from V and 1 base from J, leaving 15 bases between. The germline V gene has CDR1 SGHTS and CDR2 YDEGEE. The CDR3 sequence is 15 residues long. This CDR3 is CASRPGSSYNYGYTF. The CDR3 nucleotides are TGTGCCAGCAGACCCGGGAGTTCGTATAACTATGGCTACACCTTC. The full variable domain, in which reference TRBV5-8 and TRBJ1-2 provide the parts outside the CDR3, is EAGVTQSPTHLIKTRGQQATLRCSPISGHTSVYWYQQALGLGLQFLLWYDEGEERNRGNFPPRFSGRQFPNYSSELNVNALELEDSALYLCASRPGSSYNYGYTFGSGTRLTVV.

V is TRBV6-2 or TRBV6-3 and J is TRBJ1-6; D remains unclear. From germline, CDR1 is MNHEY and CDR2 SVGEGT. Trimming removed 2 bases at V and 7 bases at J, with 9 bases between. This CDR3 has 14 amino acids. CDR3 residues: CASSYGLFNSPLHF. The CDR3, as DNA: TGTGCCAGCAGTTACGGGCTGTTCAATTCACCCCTCCACTTT.

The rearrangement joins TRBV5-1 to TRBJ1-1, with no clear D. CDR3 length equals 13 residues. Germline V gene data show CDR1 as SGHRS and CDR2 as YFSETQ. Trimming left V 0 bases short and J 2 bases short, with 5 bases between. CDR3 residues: CASSLAINTEAFF. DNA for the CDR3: TGCGCCAGCAGCTTGGCCATTAACACTGAAGCTTTCTTT.

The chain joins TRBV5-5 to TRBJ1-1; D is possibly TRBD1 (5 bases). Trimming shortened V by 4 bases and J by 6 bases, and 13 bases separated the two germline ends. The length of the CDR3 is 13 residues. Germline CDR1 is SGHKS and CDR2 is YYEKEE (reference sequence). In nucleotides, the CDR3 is TGTGCCAGCAGCCTCGCCTTGGGGCCTGAAGCTTTCTTT. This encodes CASSLALGPEAFF.

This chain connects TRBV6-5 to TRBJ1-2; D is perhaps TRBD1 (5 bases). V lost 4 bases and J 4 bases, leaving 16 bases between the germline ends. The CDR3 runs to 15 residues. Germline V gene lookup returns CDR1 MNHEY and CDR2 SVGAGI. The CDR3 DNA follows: TGTGCCAGCAGTTCCACGGGGGAGAGGGCCTATGGCTACACCTTC. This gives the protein CASSSTGERAYGYTF.

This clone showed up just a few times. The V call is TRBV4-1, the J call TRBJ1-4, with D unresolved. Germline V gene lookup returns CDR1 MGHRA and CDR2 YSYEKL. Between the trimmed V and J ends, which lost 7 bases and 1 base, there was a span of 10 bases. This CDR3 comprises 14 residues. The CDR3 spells CASTGGLTNEKLFF. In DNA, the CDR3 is TGCGCCAGCACCGGTGGATTAACTAATGAAAAACTGTTTTTT.

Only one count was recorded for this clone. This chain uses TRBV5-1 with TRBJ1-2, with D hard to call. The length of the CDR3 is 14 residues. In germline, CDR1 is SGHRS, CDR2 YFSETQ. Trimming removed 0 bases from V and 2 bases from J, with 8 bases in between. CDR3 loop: CASSLDVGNYGYTF. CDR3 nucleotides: TGCGCCAGCAGCTTGGACGTGGGCAACTATGGCTACACCTTC. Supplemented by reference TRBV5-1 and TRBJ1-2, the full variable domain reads KAGVTQTPRYLIKTRGQQVTLSCSPISGHRSVSWYQQTPGQGLQFLFEYFSETQRNKGNFPGRFSGRQFSNSRSEMNVSTLELGDSALYLCASSLDVGNYGYTFGSGTRLTVV.

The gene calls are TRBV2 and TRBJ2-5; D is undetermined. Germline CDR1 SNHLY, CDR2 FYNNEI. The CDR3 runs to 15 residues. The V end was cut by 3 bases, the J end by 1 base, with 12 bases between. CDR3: CASSDKFGSQETQYF. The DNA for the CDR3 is TGTGCCAGCAGTGACAAGTTTGGCAGCCAAGAGACCCAGTACTTC.

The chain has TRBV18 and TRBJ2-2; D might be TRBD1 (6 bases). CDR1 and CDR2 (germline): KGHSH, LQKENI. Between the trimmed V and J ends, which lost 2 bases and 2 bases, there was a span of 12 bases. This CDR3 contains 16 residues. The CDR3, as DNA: TGTGCCAGCTCACCAATGAGGGGGAGCAACACCGGGGAGCTGTTTTTT. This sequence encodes CASSPMRGSNTGELFF.

The CDR3 DNA reads TGCAGTGCTAGTGGACAGGGAGCGGTCCAAACGGGGGAGCAGTACTTC. Its protein is CSASGQGAVQTGEQYF. The chain employs TRBV20-1 and TRBJ2-7; 8 positions agree with TRBD1. Germline CDR1 reads DFQATT; CDR2 reads SNEGSKA (reference sequence). After removal of 3 bases from V and 7 bases from J, the junction contained 17 bases not matched to a gene. The CDR3 length is 16 residues.

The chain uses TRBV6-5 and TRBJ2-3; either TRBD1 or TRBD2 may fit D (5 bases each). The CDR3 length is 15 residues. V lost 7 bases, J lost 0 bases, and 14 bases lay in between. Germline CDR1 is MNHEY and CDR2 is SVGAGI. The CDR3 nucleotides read TGTGCCAGCAAGATGGGACGAACTAGCACAGATACGCAGTATTTT. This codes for CASKMGRTSTDTQYF.

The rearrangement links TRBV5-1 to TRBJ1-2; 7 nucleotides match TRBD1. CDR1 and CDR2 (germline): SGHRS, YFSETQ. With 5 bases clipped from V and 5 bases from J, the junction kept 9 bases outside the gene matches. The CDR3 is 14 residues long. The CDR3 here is CASSADRPRYGYTF. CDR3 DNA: TGCGCCAGCAGTGCGGACAGGCCCAGGTATGGCTACACCTTC.

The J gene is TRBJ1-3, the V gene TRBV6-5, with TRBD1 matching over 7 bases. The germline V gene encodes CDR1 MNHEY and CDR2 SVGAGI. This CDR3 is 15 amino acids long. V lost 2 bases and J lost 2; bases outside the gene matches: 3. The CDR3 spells CASSYADRAGNTIYF. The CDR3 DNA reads TGTGCCAGCAGTTACGCCGACAGGGCTGGAAACACCATATATTTT.